The T cell receptor beta chain described here comes from a study of response to subunit inactivated influenza vaccine. There are a few counts of this clonotype. The germline V gene has CDR1 SQVTM and CDR2 ANQGSEA. The CDR3 consists of 14 residues. Trimming took off 4 bases at V and 5 bases at J, with 16 bases between the two ends. TCRdb reprocessed the RT-PCR reads via MiXCR and lists one record per CDR3 protein. The data show about 570,000 distinct CDR3 sequences, approximately 10% seen once. The same specimen was also included in a second study, on T cells expressing NK-cell markers. That source adds: A 5'RACE template switching approach incorporating UMIs was used to make TCR beta cDNA. Among the eight sequenced donors, seven tested HCMV-seropositive and one tested seronegative. What restricted sorting to alpha-beta TCR T cells in several experiments was an anti-gamma-delta TCR antibody. Of the CD8+ T cells in more than five donors, about 1.0-7.5% belonged to dominant NKG2C+ clonotypes. Among several donors, these clonotypes also ranked first in the CD3+CD56-NKG2C+ fraction.

This clonotype was sampled from a man aged 50-60 years who received an inactivated influenza vaccine. V is TRBV29-1 and J is TRBJ2-3; either TRBD1 or TRBD2 may supply D (6 bases each). The sequencing used PBMCs from blood, collected on the day of vaccination. The DNA of the CDR3 is TGCAGCGTTGCGGGGGCCGGGGTCGGAGATACGCAGTATTTT. Protein sequence: CSVAGAGVGDTQYF.